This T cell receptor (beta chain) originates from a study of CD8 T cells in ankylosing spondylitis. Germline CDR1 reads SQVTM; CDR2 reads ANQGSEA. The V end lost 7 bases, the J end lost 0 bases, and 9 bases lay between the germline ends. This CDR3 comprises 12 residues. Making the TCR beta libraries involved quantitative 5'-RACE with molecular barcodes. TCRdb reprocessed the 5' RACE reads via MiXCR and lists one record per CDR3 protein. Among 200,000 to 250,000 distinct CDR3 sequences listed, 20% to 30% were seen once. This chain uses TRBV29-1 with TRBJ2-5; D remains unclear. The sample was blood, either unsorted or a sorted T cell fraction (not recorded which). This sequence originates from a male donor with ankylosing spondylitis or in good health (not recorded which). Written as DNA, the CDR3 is TGCAGCGCCGCTCCGGACCAAGAGACCCAGTACTTC. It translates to CSAAPDQETQYF.